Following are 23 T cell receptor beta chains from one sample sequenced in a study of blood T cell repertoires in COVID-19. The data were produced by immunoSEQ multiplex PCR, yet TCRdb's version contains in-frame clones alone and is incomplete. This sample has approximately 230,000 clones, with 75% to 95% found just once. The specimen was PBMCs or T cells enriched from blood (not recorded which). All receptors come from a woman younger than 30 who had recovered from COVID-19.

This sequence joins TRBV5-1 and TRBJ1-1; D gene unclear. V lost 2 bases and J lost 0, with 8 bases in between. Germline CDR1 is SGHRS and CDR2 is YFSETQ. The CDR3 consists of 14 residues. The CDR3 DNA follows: TGCGCCAGCAGCTTCGGTGACATGAACACTGAAGCTTTCTTT. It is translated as CASSFGDMNTEAFF.

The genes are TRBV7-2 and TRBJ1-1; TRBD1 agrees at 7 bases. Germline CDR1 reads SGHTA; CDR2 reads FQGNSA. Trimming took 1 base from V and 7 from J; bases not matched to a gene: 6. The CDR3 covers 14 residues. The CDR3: CASSLVGGVDEAFF. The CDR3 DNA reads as TGTGCCAGCAGCTTAGTAGGGGGCGTTGATGAAGCTTTCTTT. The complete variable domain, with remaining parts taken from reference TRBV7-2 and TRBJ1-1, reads GAGVSQSPSNKVTEKGKDVELRCDPISGHTALYWYRQSLGQGLEFLIYFQGNSAPDKSGLPSDRFSAERTGGSVSTLTIQRTQQEDSAVYLCASSLVGGVDEAFFGQGTRLTVV.

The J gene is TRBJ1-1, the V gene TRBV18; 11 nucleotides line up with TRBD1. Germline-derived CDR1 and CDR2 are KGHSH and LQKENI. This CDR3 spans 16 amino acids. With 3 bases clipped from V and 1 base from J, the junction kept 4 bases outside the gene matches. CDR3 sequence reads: CASSPRDRGRNTEAFF. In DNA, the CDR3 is TGTGCCAGCTCACCCCGGGACAGGGGGAGGAACACTGAAGCTTTCTTT.

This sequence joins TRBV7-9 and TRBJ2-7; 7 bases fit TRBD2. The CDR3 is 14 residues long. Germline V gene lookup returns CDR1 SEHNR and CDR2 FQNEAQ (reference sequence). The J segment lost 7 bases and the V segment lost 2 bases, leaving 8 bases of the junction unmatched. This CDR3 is CASSLSVAGEEQYF. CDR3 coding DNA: TGTGCCAGCAGCTTATCGGTAGCGGGCGAGGAGCAGTACTTC.

Here the CDR3 reads CASIQGAYGYTF. The CDR3 nucleotides are TGTGCCAGCATACAGGGGGCCTATGGCTACACCTTC. The V and J genes are TRBV2 and TRBJ1-2; 9 bases map to TRBD1. V dropped 7 bases and J dropped 4; count of bases not matched to a gene: 1. This CDR3 is 12 amino acids long. Per germline, CDR1 SNHLY and CDR2 FYNNEI.

CDR3 protein: CASFPDSFQETQYF. The CDR3, as DNA: TGCGCCAGTTTCCCCGACAGCTTTCAAGAGACCCAGTACTTC. The rearrangement joins TRBV5-1 to TRBJ2-5; TRBD1 is a possible D gene (5 bases). There are 14 residues in the CDR3. The germline V and J ends were trimmed by 8 bases and 2 bases, with 16 bases remaining between them. Germline CDR1 is SGHRS and CDR2 is YFSETQ. Looking up the rest from reference TRBV5-1 and TRBJ2-5 gives the full variable domain: KAGVTQTPRYLIKTRGQQVTLSCSPISGHRSVSWYQQTPGQGLQFLFEYFSETQRNKGNFPGRFSGRQFSNSRSEMNVSTLELGDSALYLCASFPDSFQETQYFGPGTRLLVL.

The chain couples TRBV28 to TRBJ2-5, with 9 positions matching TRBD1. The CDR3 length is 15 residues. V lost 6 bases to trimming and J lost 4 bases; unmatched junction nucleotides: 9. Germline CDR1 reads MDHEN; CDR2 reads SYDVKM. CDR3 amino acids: CASSISGQGRETQYF. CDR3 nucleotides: TGTGCCAGCAGCATCTCGGGACAGGGTAGAGAGACCCAGTACTTC.

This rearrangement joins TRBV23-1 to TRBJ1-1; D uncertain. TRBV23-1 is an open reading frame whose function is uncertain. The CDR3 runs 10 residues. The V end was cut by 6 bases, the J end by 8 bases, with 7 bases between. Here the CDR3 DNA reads TGCGCCAGCAGGAACATAGAAGCTTTCTTT. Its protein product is CASRNIEAFF.

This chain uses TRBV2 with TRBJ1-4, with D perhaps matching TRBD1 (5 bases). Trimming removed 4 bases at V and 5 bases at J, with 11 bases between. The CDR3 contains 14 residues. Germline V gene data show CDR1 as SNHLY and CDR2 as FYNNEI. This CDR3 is CASSGGGGNEKLFF. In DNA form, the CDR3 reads TGTGCCAGCAGTGGCGGTGGGGGGAATGAAAAACTGTTTTTT. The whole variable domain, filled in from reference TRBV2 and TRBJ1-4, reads EPEVTQTPSHQVTQMGQEVILRCVPISNHLYFYWYRQILGQKVEFLVSFYNNEISEKSEIFDDQFSVERPDGSNFTLKIRSTKLEDSAMYFCASSGGGGNEKLFFGSGTQLSVL.

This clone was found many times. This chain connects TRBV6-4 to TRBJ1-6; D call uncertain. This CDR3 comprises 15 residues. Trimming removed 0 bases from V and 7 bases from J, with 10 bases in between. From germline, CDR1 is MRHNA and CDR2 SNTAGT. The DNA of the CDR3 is TGTGCCAGCAGTGACTCGTCGGGAGGGAATTCACCCCTCCACTTT. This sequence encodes CASSDSSGGNSPLHF.

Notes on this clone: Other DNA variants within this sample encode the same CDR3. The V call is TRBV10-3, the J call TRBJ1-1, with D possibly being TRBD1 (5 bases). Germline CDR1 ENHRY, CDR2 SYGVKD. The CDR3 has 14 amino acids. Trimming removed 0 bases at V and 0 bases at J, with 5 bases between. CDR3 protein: CAISESGLNTEAFF. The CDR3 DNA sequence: TGTGCCATCAGTGAGTCGGGGCTGAACACTGAAGCTTTCTTT.

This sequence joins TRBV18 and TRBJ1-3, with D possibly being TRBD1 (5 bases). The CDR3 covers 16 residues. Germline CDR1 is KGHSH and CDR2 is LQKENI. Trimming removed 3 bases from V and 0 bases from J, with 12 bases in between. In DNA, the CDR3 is TGTGCCAGCTCACCGCCGGGACTGAACTCTGGAAACACCATATATTTT. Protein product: CASSPPGLNSGNTIYF.

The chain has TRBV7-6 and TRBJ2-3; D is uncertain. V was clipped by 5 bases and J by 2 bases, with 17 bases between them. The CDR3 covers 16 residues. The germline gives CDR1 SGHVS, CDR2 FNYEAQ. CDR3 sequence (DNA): TGTGCCAGCAGCCCAAACGGGTTGCCCTCCACAGATACGCAGTATTTT. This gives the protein CASSPNGLPSTDTQYF.

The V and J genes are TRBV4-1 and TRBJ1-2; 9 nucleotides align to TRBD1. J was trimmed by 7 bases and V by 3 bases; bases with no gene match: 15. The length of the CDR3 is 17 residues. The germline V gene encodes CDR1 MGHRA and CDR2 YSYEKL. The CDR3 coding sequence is TGCGCCAGCAGCCACCCGCCGGGACAGGGCAAAGGACCTGGCTACACCTTC. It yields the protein CASSHPPGQGKGPGYTF.

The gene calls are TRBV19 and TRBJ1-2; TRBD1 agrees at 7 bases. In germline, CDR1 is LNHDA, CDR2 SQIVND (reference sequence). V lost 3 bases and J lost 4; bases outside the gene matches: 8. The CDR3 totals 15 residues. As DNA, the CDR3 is TGTGCCAGTAGTATCACGGGACAGTTAATCTATGGCTACACCTTC. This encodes CASSITGQLIYGYTF.

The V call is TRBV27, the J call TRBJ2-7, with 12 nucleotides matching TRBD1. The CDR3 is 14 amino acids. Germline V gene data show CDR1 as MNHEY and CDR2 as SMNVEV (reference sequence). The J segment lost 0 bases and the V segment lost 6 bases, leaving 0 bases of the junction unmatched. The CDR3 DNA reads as TGTGCCAGCAGGGGACAGGGGGCCTCCTACGAGCAGTACTTC. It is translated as CASRGQGASYEQYF.

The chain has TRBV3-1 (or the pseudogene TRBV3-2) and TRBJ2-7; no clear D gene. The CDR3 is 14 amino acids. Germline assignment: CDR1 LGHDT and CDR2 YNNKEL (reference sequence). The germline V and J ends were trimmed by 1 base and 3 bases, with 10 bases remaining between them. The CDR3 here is CASSQGWQNYEQYF. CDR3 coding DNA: TGTGCCAGCAGCCAAGGTTGGCAGAACTACGAGCAGTACTTC.

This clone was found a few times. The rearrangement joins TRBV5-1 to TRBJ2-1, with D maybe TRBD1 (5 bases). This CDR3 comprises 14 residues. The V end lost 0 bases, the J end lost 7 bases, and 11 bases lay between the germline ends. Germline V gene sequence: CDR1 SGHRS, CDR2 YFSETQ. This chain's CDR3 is CASSLGQGINEQFF. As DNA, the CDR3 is TGCGCCAGCAGCTTGGGGCAGGGTATTAATGAGCAGTTCTTC.

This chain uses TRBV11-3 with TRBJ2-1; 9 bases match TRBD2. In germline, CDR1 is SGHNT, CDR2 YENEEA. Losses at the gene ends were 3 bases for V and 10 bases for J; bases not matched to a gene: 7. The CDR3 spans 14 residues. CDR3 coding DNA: TGTGCCAGCAGCTTGTCTAGCGGGAAAGGGGAGCAGTTCTTC. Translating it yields CASSLSSGKGEQFF.

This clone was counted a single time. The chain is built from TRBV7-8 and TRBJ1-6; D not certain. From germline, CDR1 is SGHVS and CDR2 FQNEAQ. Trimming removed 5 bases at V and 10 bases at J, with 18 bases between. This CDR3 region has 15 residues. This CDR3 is CASSPTRGGGSPLHF. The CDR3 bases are TGTGCCAGCAGCCCAACCCGGGGTGGAGGGTCACCCCTCCACTTT.

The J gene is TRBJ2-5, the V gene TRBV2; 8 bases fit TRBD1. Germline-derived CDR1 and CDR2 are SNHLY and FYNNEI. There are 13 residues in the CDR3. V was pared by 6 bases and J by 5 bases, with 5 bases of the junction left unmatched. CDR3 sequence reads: CASRVTGAETQYF. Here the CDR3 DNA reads TGTGCCAGCAGGGTGACAGGGGCGGAGACCCAGTACTTC.

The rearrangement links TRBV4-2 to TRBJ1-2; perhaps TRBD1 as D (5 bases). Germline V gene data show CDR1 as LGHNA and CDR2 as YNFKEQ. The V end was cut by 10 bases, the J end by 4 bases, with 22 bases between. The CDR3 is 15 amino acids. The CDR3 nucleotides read TGTGCCACCTCGGCAGGGCCTGGTGTGGGCTATGGCTACACCTTC. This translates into CATSAGPGVGYGYTF.

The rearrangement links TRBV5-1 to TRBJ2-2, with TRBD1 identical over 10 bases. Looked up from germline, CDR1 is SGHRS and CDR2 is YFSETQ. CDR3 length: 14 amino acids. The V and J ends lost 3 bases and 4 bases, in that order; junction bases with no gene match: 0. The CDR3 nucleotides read TGCGCCAGCAGCTGGACAGGGGGCACCGGGGAGCTGTTTTTT. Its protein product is CASSWTGGTGELFF.